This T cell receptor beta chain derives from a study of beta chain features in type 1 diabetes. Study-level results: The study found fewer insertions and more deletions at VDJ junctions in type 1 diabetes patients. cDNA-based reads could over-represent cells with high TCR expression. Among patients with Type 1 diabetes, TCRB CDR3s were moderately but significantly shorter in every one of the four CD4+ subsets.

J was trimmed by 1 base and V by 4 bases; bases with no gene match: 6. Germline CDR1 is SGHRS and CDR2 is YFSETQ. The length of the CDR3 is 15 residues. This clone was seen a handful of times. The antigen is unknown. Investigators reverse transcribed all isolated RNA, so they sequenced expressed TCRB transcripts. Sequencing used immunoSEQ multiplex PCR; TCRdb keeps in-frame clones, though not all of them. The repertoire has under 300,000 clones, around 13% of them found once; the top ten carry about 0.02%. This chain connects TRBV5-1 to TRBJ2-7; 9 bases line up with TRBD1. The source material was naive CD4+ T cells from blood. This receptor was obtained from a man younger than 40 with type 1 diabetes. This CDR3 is CASSQTGGESYEQYF. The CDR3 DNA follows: TGCGCCAGCAGCCAAACAGGGGGCGAATCCTACGAGCAGTACTTC.